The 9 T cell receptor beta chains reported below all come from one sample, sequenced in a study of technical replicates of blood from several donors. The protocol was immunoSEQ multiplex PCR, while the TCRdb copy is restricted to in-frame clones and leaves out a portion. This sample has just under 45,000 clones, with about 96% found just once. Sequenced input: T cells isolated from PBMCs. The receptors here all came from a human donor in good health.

In DNA form, the CDR3 reads TGTGCCAGCAGTGAATTAGGGGTTAGGGAGTTCTTC. It specifies CASSELGVREFF. V gene TRBV6-1 combines with J gene TRBJ2-1, with D possibly TRBD1 on 5 matching bases. The ends were cut back, 2 bases at V and 14 bases at J, with 13 bases in the middle. The CDR3 contains 12 residues. Germline V gives CDR1 MNHNS, CDR2 SASEGT.

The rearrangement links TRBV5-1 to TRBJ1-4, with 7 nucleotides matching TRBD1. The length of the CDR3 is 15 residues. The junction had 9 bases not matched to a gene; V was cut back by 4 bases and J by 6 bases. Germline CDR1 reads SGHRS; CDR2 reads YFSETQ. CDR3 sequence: CASSQGVQADEKLFF. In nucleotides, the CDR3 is TGCGCCAGCAGCCAGGGGGTACAGGCCGATGAAAAACTGTTTTTT.

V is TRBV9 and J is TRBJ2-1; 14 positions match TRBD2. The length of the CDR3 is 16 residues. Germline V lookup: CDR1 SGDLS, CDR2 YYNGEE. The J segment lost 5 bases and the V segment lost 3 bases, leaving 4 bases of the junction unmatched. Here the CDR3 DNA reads TGTGCCAGCAGCGGAAAGGGACTAGCGGGGGACAATGAGCAGTTCTTC. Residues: CASSGKGLAGDNEQFF. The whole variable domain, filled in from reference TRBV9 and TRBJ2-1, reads DSGVTQTPKHLITATGQRVTLRCSPRSGDLSVYWYQQSLDQGLQFLIQYYNGEERAKGNILERFSAQQFPDLHSELNLSSLELGDSALYFCASSGKGLAGDNEQFFGPGTRLTVL.

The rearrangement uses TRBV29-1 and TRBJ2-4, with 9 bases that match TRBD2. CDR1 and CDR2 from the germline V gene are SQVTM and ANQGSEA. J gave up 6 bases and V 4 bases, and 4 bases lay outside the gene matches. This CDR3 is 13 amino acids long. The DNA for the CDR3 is TGCAGCGTTGGGCTAGCGGGGCTAAACATTCAGTACTTC. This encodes CSVGLAGLNIQYF. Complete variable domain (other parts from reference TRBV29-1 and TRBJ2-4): SAVISQKPSRDICQRGTSLTIQCQVDSQVTMMFWYRQQPGQSLTLIATANQGSEATYESGFVIDKFPISRPNLTFSTLTVSNMSPEDSSIYLCSVGLAGLNIQYFGAGTRLSVL.

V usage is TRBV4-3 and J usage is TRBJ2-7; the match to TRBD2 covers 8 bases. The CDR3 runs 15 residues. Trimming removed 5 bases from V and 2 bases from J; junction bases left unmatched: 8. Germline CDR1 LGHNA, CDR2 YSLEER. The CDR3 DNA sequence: TGCGCCAGCAGCTTCGAGCCCGGGGGGGCCTACGAGCAGTACTTC. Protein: CASSFEPGGAYEQYF.

The CDR3 DNA reads as TGTGCCAGCAGCTGGACTAGCGGGAGTCTCGAGACCCAGTACTTC. This gives the protein CASSWTSGSLETQYF. The chain carries TRBV7-2 and TRBJ2-5, with 13 bases matching TRBD2. The length of the CDR3 is 15 residues. From germline, CDR1 is SGHTA and CDR2 FQGNSA. V trimming: 4 bases; J trimming: 5 bases; junction bases outside the gene matches: 4.

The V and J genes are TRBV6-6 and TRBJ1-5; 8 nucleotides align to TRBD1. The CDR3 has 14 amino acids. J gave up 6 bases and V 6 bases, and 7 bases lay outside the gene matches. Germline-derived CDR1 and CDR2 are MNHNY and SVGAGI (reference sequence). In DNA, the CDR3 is TGTGCCAGCAGCCCCGGACAGGGACGTCAGCCCCAGCATTTT. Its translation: CASSPGQGRQPQHF.

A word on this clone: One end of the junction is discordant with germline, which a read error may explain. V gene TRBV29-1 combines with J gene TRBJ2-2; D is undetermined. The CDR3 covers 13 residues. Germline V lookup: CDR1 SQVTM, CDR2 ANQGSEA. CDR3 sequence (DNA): TGCAGCGTTGAAGCAGTGAACGCCGGGGAGCTGTTTTTT. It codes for CSVEAVNAGELFF.

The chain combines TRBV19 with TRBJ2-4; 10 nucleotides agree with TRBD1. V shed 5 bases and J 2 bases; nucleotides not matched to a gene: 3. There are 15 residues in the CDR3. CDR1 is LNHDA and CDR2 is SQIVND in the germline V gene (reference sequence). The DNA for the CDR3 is TGTGCCAGTAGTGAGGACAGGGGGTCCAAAAACATTCAGTACTTC. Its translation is CASSEDRGSKNIQYF. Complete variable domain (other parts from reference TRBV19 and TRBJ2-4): DGGITQSPKYLFRKEGQNVTLSCEQNLNHDAMYWYRQDPGQGLRLIYYSQIVNDFQKGDIAEGYSVSREKKESFPLTVTSAQKNPTAFYLCASSEDRGSKNIQYFGAGTRLSVL.